The present T cell receptor (beta chain) was sequenced within a study of blood T cells in healthy people across ages. It was with a sample-barcoded 5' primer and a J-beta primer mix that a second PCR of about 7 to 12 cycles was run. TCRdb passed the 5' RACE reads through MiXCR, listing each CDR3 protein once. The sample has roughly 800,000 distinct CDR3 sequences, roughly 64% seen once; the top ten hold around 20%. This clonotype was detected a few times. No antigen is known for it. Deletions cut 2 bases from V and 9 bases from J, with 11 bases between. The CDR3 totals 11 residues. Germline V lookup: CDR1 SQVTM, CDR2 ANQGSEA. Study findings and constraints: Naive CD4+ cell counts and diversity both ran higher in long-lived than in aged donors. The unknown donor CMV status may have confounded expanded clonotype changes.

Material: blood. This TCR derives from a man aged 25 to 40 in good health. The chain uses TRBV29-1 and TRBJ2-7, with a weak D call TRBD2 (5 bases). CDR3 sequence reads: CSVERGGRQYF. The CDR3 region has the DNA TGCAGCGTTGAAAGAGGAGGCCGGCAGTACTTC.